The 18 T cell receptor beta chains in this list originate from one sample, sequenced in a study of blood T cell repertoires in COVID-19. Some clones are missing from TCRdb's copy, which holds only in-frame ones; the method was immunoSEQ multiplex PCR. The data contain 250,000 to 350,000 clones, under 95% of them seen just once; the ten biggest clones take up 2% to 3%. The sequenced material came from PBMCs or T cells enriched from blood (not recorded which). The receptors originated from a man between 60 and 70 years old who had recovered from COVID-19.

The J gene is TRBJ1-2, the V gene TRBV5-5, with TRBD1 matching 9 bases. CDR3 length equals 14 residues. Trimming at V came to 4 bases and at J to 7 bases, leaving 8 bases not matched to a gene. CDR1 and CDR2 (germline): SGHKS, YYEKEE (reference sequence). DNA of the CDR3: TGTGCCAGCAGCCCAGGAAGGGACAGGGTTGGCTACACCTTC. Its protein product is CASSPGRDRVGYTF. The whole variable domain, remainder taken from reference TRBV5-5 and TRBJ1-2, is DAGVTQSPTHLIKTRGQQVTLRCSPISGHKSVSWYQQVLGQGPQFIFQYYEKEERGRGNFPDRFSARQFPNYSSELNVNALLLGDSALYLCASSPGRDRVGYTFGSGTRLTVV.

This clone was observed a single time. The CDR3 DNA reads TGTGCCAGCAGGCCTAGCGGGGGGTCCCCCGGGGAGCTGTTTTTT. Translation: CASRPSGGSPGELFF. The V call is TRBV3-1 (or the pseudogene TRBV3-2), the J call TRBJ2-2; 11 bases map to TRBD2. V lost 6 bases and J lost 6; bases outside the gene matches: 6. Germline loops: CDR1 LGHDT, CDR2 YNNKEL (reference sequence). This CDR3 is 15 amino acids long.

The CDR3 spells CASSQDAGGINEKLFF. CDR3 nucleotide sequence: TGCGCCAGCAGCCAAGATGCGGGGGGGATTAATGAAAAACTGTTTTTT. The V and J genes are TRBV4-3 and TRBJ1-4; tentative D call: TRBD1 (5 bases). Trimming took off 0 bases at V and 4 bases at J, with 12 bases between the two ends. This CDR3 has 16 amino acids. The germline gives CDR1 LGHNA, CDR2 YSLEER.

CDR3 sequence: CASSPGQRGEKLFF. CDR3 nucleotides: TGTGCCAGCAGCCCGGGACAACGGGGCGAAAAACTGTTTTTT. This rearrangement joins TRBV13 to TRBJ1-4; tentatively, D is TRBD1 (6 bases). V lost 5 bases, J lost 8 bases, and 15 bases lay in between. The germline gives CDR1 PRHDT, CDR2 FYEKMQ (reference sequence). CDR3 length equals 14 residues.

This clone was detected only a few times. The chain uses TRBV5-1 and TRBJ2-5, with 12 bases fitting TRBD2. Trimming cost V 4 bases and J 2 bases; bases outside gene matches: 6. The CDR3 contains 16 residues. The V gene's germline CDR1 is SGHRS and CDR2 YFSETQ. CDR3 region: CASSLTSGGTQETQYF. The DNA for the CDR3 is TGCGCCAGCAGCCTAACTAGCGGGGGGACTCAAGAGACCCAGTACTTC.

Here the CDR3 DNA reads TGCGCCAGCACTCCGATGAAAACTAGCGGGGTCACAGATACGCAGTATTTT. Residues: CASTPMKTSGVTDTQYF. The gene calls are TRBV4-1 and TRBJ2-3; 10 bases agree with TRBD2. Losses at the gene ends were 7 bases for V and 2 bases for J; bases not matched to a gene: 12. The germline gives CDR1 MGHRA, CDR2 YSYEKL. The CDR3 consists of 17 residues.

The gene calls are TRBV24-1 and TRBJ2-7; D remains ambiguous. This CDR3 comprises 13 residues. The germline CDR1 and CDR2 sequences are KGHDR and SFDVKD. With 6 bases removed from V and 0 bases from J, the gap between germline ends came to 8 bases. The CDR3 region is CATSHRSSYEQYF. CDR3 DNA sequence: TGTGCCACCAGTCATAGGAGCTCCTACGAGCAGTACTTC.

J is TRBJ2-1 and V is TRBV21-1; the table's D call, TRBD2, has no DNA check behind it. TRBV21-1 counts as a pseudogene. This CDR3 has 14 amino acids. Written as DNA, the CDR3 is TGTGCCAATACTGGACTAGCGGAGCCTAGGGAGCAGTTCTTC. Its protein product is CANTGLAEPREQFF.

The chain employs TRBV25-1 and TRBJ1-6; D is ambiguous. This CDR3 region has 15 residues. Per germline, CDR1 MGHDK and CDR2 SYGVNS. V lost 7 bases and J lost 7, with 17 bases in between. Written as DNA, the CDR3 is TGTGCCAGCAACGAAGCGGACGCAAGAAATTCACCCCTCCACTTT. It specifies CASNEADARNSPLHF.

This sequence joins TRBV27 and TRBJ2-4, with a tentative D call TRBD1 (6 bases). This CDR3 region has 16 residues. CDR1 and CDR2 from the germline V gene are MNHEY and SMNVEV (reference sequence). Trimming removed 2 bases at V and 2 bases at J, with 13 bases between. CDR3 sequence (DNA): TGTGCCAGCAGTTTAGTAGGGGGAGCTACCAAAAACATTCAGTACTTC. Protein product: CASSLVGGATKNIQYF.

The rearrangement joins TRBV29-1 to TRBJ2-1; no clear D gene. V shed 4 bases and J shed 8 bases, with 12 bases lying between them. Germline V gives CDR1 SQVTM, CDR2 ANQGSEA. The CDR3 has 12 amino acids. The CDR3 DNA reads TGCAGCGTTGGTCACTTCCTAGATGAGCAGTTCTTC. Amino acids: CSVGHFLDEQFF.

This clone was detected only a few times. CDR3 sequence: CASSSSQVLVHF. The CDR3 region has the DNA TGTGCCAGCAGTTCCTCACAGGTTCTAGTCCACTTT. The chain links TRBV6-6 to TRBJ1-6, with D possibly being TRBD1 (5 bases). The CDR3 length is 12 residues. V shed 4 bases and J shed 17 bases, with 15 bases lying between them. Germline CDR1 is MNHNY and CDR2 is SVGAGI (reference sequence).

The rearrangement joins TRBV5-4 to TRBJ2-5; D gene unclear. V was shortened by 1 base and J by 5 bases, with 9 bases between the two germline ends. The germline gives CDR1 SGHNT, CDR2 YYREEE (reference sequence). The CDR3 loop spans 13 amino acids. The CDR3 region has the DNA TGTGCCAGCAGCTTGCGCCTAATGGAGACCCAGTACTTC. Translated, it gives CASSLRLMETQYF.

The V call is TRBV5-6, the J call TRBJ1-1, with D unresolved. Germline values: CDR1 SGHDT, CDR2 YYEEEE. The CDR3 spans 17 residues. V lost 0 bases, J lost 11 bases, and 26 bases lay in between. CDR3 protein: CASSLVGDGKFSSVAFF. Written as DNA, the CDR3 is TGTGCCAGCAGCTTGGTCGGGGATGGGAAGTTTTCTTCGGTGGCTTTCTTT. Full variable domain (remainder filled in from reference TRBV5-6 and TRBJ1-1): DAGVTQSPTHLIKTRGQQVTLRCSPKSGHDTVSWYQQALGQGPQFIFQYYEEEERQRGNFPDRFSGHQFPNYSSELNVNALLLGDSALYLCASSLVGDGKFSSVAFFGQGTRLTVV.

This chain joins TRBV7-9 and TRBJ1-2; TRBD1 matches 9 bases. The V gene end was trimmed by 3 bases and the J gene end by 7 bases; junction bases not matched to a gene: 15. Per the germline V gene, CDR1 is SEHNR and CDR2 is FQNEAQ (reference sequence). CDR3 size: 17 residues. CDR3 loop: CASSFGTGLSFGGGYTF. CDR3 DNA sequence: TGTGCCAGCAGCTTTGGGACAGGGCTGTCCTTCGGAGGTGGCTACACCTTC.

The chain carries TRBV27 and TRBJ2-1, with TRBD1 matching 11 bases. The length of the CDR3 is 14 residues. CDR1 and CDR2 (germline): MNHEY, SMNVEV (reference sequence). Trimming cost V 6 bases and J 10 bases; bases outside gene matches: 8. The CDR3 loop reads CASRTRDRGGEQFF. CDR3 nucleotide sequence: TGTGCCAGCAGGACCAGGGACAGGGGGGGGGAGCAGTTCTTC.

This clone appeared once. The J gene is TRBJ2-4, the V gene TRBV7-9, with 7 bases identical to TRBD1. After removal of 5 bases from V and 0 bases from J, the junction contained 7 bases not matched to a gene. CDR1 and CDR2 from the germline V gene are SEHNR and FQNEAQ (reference sequence). The CDR3 runs 16 residues. The CDR3 region has the DNA TGTGCCAGCAGCGCCCGGGACAGTCAAGCCAAAAACATTCAGTACTTC. Encoded protein: CASSARDSQAKNIQYF.

This clone was picked up a small number of times. The chain couples TRBV5-4 to TRBJ1-1; maybe TRBD1 (6 bases). The CDR3 spans 14 residues. Trimming removed 0 bases from V and 4 bases from J, with 10 bases in between. The germline V gene has CDR1 SGHNT and CDR2 YYREEE (reference sequence). The CDR3 DNA follows: TGTGCCAGCAGCTTGGCACAGGGTGCCACTGAAGCTTTCTTT. It codes for CASSLAQGATEAFF.